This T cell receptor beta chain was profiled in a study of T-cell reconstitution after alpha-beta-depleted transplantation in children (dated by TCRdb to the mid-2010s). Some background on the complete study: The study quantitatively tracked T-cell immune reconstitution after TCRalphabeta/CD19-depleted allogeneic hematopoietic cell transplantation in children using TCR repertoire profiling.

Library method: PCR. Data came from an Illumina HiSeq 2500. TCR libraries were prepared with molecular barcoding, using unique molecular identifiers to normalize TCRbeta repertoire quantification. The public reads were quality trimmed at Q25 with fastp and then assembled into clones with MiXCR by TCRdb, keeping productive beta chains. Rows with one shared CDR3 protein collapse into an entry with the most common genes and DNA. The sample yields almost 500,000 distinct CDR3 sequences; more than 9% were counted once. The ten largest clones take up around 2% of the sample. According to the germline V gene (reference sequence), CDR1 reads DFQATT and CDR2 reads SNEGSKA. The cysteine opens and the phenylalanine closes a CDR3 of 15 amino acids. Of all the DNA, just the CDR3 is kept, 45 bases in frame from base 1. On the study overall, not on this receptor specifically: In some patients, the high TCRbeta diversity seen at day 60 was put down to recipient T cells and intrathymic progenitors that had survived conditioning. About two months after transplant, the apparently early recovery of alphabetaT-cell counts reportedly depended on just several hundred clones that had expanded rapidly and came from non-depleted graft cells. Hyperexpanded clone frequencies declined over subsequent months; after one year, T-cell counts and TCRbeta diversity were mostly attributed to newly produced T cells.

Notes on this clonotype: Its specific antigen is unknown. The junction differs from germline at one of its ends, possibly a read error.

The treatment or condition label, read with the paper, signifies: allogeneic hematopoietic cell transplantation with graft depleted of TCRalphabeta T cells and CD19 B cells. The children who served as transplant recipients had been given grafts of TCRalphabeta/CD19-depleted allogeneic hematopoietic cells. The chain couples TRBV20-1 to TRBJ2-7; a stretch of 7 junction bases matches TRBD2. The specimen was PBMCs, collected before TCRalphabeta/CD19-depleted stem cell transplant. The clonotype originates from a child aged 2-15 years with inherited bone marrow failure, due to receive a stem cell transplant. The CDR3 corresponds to CCAISSGWGPYEQYF. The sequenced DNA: TGCTGTGCTATTTCTAGCGGTTGGGGCCCCTACGAGCAGTACTTC.